Shown below are 15 T cell receptor beta chains from a single sample sequenced in a study of cytomegalovirus exposure and HLA in healthy donors. The PCR had 60 Vbeta and 13 Jbeta primers. TCRdb's table, derived via immunoSEQ multiplex PCR, lists solely in-frame clones and lacks some. Among some 150,000 clones listed, around 62% were seen once. Sequencing was performed on PBMCs. These receptors were collected from a man aged 40-50 years in good health and CMV-seronegative.

This chain's CDR3 is CASSPNGNTEAFF. Here the CDR3 DNA reads TGTGCCAGCTCACCCAACGGGAACACTGAAGCTTTCTTT. J is TRBJ1-1 and V is TRBV18; D unclear. Between the trimmed V and J ends, which lost 3 bases and 1 base, there was a span of 6 bases. The CDR3 has 13 residues. CDR1 is KGHSH, CDR2 LQKENI, per germline.

This clone showed up just once. The chain couples TRBV7-2 to TRBJ1-2; possibly TRBD1 for D (5 bases). The V end lost 5 bases, the J end lost 0 bases, and 13 bases lay between the germline ends. The CDR3 has 15 residues. The germline gives CDR1 SGHTA, CDR2 FQGNSA. The DNA of the CDR3 is TGTGCCAGCAGCACCATGACAGTCTCTAACTATGGCTACACCTTC. Its protein is CASSTMTVSNYGYTF.

The chain couples TRBV19 to TRBJ2-7, with 7 bases identical to TRBD1. With 3 bases clipped from V and 6 bases from J, the junction kept 14 bases outside the gene matches. The V gene's germline CDR1 is LNHDA and CDR2 SQIVND (reference sequence). CDR3 length: 16 amino acids. The CDR3 protein is CASSMGRTGGLSEQYF. The CDR3 bases are TGTGCCAGTAGTATGGGCCGGACAGGAGGTCTATCCGAGCAGTACTTC.

This CDR3 reads CASSKVKASRDTGELFF. The CDR3 nucleotides read TGTGCCAGCAGCAAAGTGAAGGCCTCCAGGGACACCGGGGAGCTGTTTTTT. The chain carries TRBV21-1 and TRBJ2-2; no DNA check was done on the table's D call, TRBD1. TRBV21-1 is a pseudogene segment. This CDR3 comprises 17 residues.

V and J are TRBV19 and TRBJ1-2; D unclear. Between the trimmed V and J ends, which lost 0 bases and 10 bases, there was a span of 9 bases. Germline V gene lookup returns CDR1 LNHDA and CDR2 SQIVND (reference sequence). The CDR3 sequence is 12 residues long. CDR3 amino acids: CASSIEGLTYTF. The CDR3, as DNA: TGTGCCAGTAGTATAGAAGGACTTACCTACACCTTC.

The rearrangement links TRBV30 to TRBJ2-5; perhaps TRBD2 as D (5 bases). Germline V gene data show CDR1 as GTSNPN and CDR2 as SVGIG (reference sequence). The CDR3 runs to 12 residues. Trimming took off 4 bases at V and 5 bases at J, with 11 bases between the two ends. CDR3 sequence (DNA): TGTGCCTGGACTCCGGGGTCGGAGACCCAGTACTTC. Protein product: CAWTPGSETQYF. The entire variable domain, with the rest obtained from reference TRBV30 and TRBJ2-5, is as follows: SQTIHQWPATLVQPVGSPLSLECTVEGTSNPNLYWYRQAAGRGLQLLFYSVGIGQISSEVPQNLSASRPQDRQFILSSKKLLLSDSGFYLCAWTPGSETQYFGPGTRLLVL.

The chain combines TRBV5-4 with TRBJ2-7, with unresolved D. CDR1 is SGHNT and CDR2 is YYREEE in the germline V gene (reference sequence). The CDR3 has 11 amino acids. Trimming shortened V by 4 bases and J by 7 bases, and 9 bases separated the two germline ends. The CDR3 DNA sequence: TGTGCCAGCAGCCAGGCTCGGGAGCAGTACTTC. Translating it yields CASSQAREQYF.

The chain has TRBV19 and TRBJ2-7, with TRBD1 matching 7 bases. This CDR3 is 13 amino acids long. CDR1 and CDR2 (germline): LNHDA, SQIVND (reference sequence). V was pared by 6 bases and J by 1 base, with 3 bases of the junction left unmatched. CDR3 sequence reads: CASSPGQSYEQYF. The CDR3 region has the DNA TGTGCCAGTAGCCCGGGACAGTCCTACGAGCAGTACTTC.

The rearrangement joins TRBV9 to TRBJ2-5; weak D call: TRBD2 (6 bases). CDR3 size: 14 residues. Germline V gene data show CDR1 as SGDLS and CDR2 as YYNGEE. V was pared by 4 bases and J by 5 bases, with 15 bases between. Written as DNA, the CDR3 is TGTGCCAGCAGCCCCGGGACTTCAGGGGAGACCCAGTACTTC. Translation: CASSPGTSGETQYF. Together with reference TRBV9 and TRBJ2-5, the CDR3 gives the full variable domain: DSGVTQTPKHLITATGQRVTLRCSPRSGDLSVYWYQQSLDQGLQFLIQYYNGEERAKGNILERFSAQQFPDLHSELNLSSLELGDSALYFCASSPGTSGETQYFGPGTRLLVL.

This clone has only one observation. The chain joins TRBV30 to TRBJ2-7; 10 bases fit TRBD2. From germline, CDR1 is GTSNPN and CDR2 SVGIG (reference sequence). V was clipped by 0 bases and J by 2 bases; unmatched bases: 13. The CDR3 runs to 18 residues. The CDR3 protein is CAWSVPTGLAGVTYEQYF. For the CDR3, the DNA is TGTGCCTGGAGTGTCCCGACGGGGCTAGCGGGGGTGACCTACGAGCAGTACTTC.

This clone was seen only a few times. The chain has TRBV19 and TRBJ2-4; 11 bases map to TRBD2. CDR1 is LNHDA and CDR2 is SQIVND in the germline V gene (reference sequence). CDR3 size: 16 residues. Trimming cost V 5 bases and J 2 bases; bases outside gene matches: 5. The CDR3 coding sequence is TGTGCCAGTAGTGCCGGACTAGCGGGTACCAAAAACATTCAGTACTTC. Encoded protein: CASSAGLAGTKNIQYF.

The V and J genes are TRBV10-3 and TRBJ1-4; D is perhaps TRBD1 (6 bases). V was clipped by 7 bases and J by 3 bases, with 12 bases between them. The CDR3 extends over 14 amino acids. Germline V lookup: CDR1 ENHRY, CDR2 SYGVKD. The chain's CDR3 is CAINRDGPNEKLFF. For the CDR3, the DNA is TGTGCCATCAACAGGGACGGACCTAATGAAAAACTGTTTTTT.

The V and J genes are TRBV18 and TRBJ2-7; TRBD1 matches 7 bases. The V segment lost 3 bases and the J segment 2 bases; nucleotides outside the gene matches: 4. CDR1 is KGHSH and CDR2 is LQKENI in the germline V gene. This CDR3 has 14 residues. The CDR3 loop is CASSPRDRAYEQYF. The CDR3 nucleotides read TGTGCCAGCTCACCCCGAGACAGGGCCTACGAGCAGTACTTC.

Worth noting for this clone: Additional DNA sequences in this sample encode the identical CDR3. J is TRBJ2-5 and V is TRBV19; tentatively, D is TRBD1 (5 bases). V lost 2 bases to trimming and J lost 4 bases, with 8 bases between them. The germline V gene has CDR1 LNHDA and CDR2 SQIVND (reference sequence). CDR3 size: 13 residues. The CDR3 nucleotides read TGTGCCAGTAGTATACAGGGTCGAGAGACCCAGTACTTC. It translates to CASSIQGRETQYF.

This clone was observed a handful of times. The chain is built from TRBV19 and TRBJ2-7; tentatively, D is TRBD2 (6 bases). This CDR3 spans 14 amino acids. V was clipped by 5 bases and J by 2 bases, with 13 bases between them. Germline CDR1 LNHDA, CDR2 SQIVND (reference sequence). CDR3 sequence: CASSGGSIPYEQYF. As DNA, the CDR3 is TGTGCCAGTAGTGGGGGGTCGATTCCCTACGAGCAGTACTTC.